This T cell receptor (beta chain) is drawn from a study of Ad26.COV2.S vaccination and SARS-CoV-2 variants. The CDR3 is made up of 12 amino acids. V was shortened by 1 base and J by 5 bases, with 6 bases between the two germline ends. The germline V gene has CDR1 LGHNA and CDR2 YNFKEQ. This sample's treatment: 15 to 20 received Ad26.COV2.S at low or high dose, single or two shots; roughly five received placebo; per-sample allocation not given. It was on day 63 after the first vaccine or placebo injection that samples were taken. Generated by immunoSEQ multiplex PCR, the TCRdb table keeps only in-frame clones and is missing some. The sample contains 200,000 to 250,000 clones, approximately 88% of which appear only once. This clone has more than one count but fewer than ten.

This specimen was peripheral blood, taken in a trial of Ad26.COV2.S vaccine versus placebo. The clonotype was recovered from a person between 18 and 60 years old who received the Ad26.COV2.S COVID-19 vaccine or a placebo. This rearrangement joins TRBV4-2 to TRBJ2-7; unclear D gene. CDR3 residues: CASSQGSNEQYF. The DNA of the CDR3 is TGTGCCAGCAGCCAAGGTTCCAACGAGCAGTACTTC.